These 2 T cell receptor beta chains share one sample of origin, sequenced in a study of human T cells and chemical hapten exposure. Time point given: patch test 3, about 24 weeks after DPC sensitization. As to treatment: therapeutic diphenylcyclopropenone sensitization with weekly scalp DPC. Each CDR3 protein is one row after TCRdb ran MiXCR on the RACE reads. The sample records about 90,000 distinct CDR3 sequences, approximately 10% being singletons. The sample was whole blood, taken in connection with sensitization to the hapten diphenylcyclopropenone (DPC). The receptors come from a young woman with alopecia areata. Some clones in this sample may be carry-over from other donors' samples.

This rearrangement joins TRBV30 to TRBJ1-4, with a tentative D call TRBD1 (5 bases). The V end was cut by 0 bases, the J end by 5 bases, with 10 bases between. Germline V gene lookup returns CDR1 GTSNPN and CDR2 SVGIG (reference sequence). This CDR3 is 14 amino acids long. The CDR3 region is CAWSVAQANEKLFF. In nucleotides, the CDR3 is TGTGCCTGGAGTGTAGCACAGGCAAATGAAAAACTGTTTTTT.

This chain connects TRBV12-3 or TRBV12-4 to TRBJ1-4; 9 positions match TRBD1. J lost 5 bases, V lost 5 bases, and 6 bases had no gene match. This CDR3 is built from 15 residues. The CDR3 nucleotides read TGTGCCAGCAGTGCAAGGGGACAGGGCAATGAAAAACTGTTTTTT. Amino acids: CASSARGQGNEKLFF.